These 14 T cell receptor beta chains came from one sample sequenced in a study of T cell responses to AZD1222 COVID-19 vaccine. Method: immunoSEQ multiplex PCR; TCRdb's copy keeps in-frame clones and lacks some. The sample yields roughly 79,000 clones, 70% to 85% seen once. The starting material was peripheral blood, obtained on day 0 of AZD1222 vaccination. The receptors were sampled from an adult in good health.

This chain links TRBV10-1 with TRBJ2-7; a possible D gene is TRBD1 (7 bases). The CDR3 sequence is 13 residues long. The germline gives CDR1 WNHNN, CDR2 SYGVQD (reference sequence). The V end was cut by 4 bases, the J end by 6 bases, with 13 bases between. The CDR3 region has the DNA TGCGCCAGCAGTGGACAGGGCGGGGCCGAGCAGTACTTC. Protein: CASSGQGGAEQYF.

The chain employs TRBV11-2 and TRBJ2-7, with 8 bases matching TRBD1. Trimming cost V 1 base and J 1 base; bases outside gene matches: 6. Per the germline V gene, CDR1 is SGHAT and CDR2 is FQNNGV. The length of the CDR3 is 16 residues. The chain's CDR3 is CASSLVPRTGSYEQYF. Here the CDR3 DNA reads TGTGCCAGCAGCTTAGTGCCCCGGACAGGGTCCTACGAGCAGTACTTC.

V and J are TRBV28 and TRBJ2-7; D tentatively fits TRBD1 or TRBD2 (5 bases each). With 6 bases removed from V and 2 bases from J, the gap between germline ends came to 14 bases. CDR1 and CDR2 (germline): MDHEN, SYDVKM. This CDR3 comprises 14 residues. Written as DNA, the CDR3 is TGTGCCAGCAGCACCGGGACGTCCGCCTACGAGCAGTACTTC. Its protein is CASSTGTSAYEQYF.

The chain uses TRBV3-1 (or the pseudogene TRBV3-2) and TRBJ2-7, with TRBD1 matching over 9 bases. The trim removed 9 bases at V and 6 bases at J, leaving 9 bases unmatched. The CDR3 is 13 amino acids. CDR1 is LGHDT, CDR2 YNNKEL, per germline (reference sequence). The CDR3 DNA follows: TGTGCCAGAGGAAAATTGGGACAGGGCGAGCAGTACTTC. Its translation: CARGKLGQGEQYF.

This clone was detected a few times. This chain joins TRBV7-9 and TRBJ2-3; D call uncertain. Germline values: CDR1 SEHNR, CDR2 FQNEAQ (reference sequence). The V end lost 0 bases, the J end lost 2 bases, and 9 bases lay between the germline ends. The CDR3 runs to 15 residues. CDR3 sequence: CASSLAGPATDTQYF. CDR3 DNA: TGTGCCAGCAGCTTAGCTGGGCCAGCCACAGATACGCAGTATTTT.

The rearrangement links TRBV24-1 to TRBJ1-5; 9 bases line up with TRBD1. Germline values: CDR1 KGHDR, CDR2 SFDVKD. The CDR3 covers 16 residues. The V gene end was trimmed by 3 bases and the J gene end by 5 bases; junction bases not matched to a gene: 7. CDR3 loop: CATSDATTGGYQPQHF. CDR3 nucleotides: TGTGCCACCAGTGATGCAACGACAGGGGGGTATCAGCCCCAGCATTTT.

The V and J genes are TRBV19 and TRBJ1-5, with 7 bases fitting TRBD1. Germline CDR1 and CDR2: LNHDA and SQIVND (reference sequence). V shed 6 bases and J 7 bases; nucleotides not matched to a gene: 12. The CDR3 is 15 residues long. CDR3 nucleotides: TGTGCCAGTAGGGAGGGAGGGACAGTGACCCAGCCCCAGCATTTT. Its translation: CASREGGTVTQPQHF.

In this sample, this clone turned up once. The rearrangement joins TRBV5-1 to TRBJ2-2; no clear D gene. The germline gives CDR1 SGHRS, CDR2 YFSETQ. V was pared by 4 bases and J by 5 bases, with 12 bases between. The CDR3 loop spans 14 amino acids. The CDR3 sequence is CASSGPEATGELFF. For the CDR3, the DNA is TGCGCCAGCAGCGGCCCCGAGGCGACCGGGGAGCTGTTTTTT.

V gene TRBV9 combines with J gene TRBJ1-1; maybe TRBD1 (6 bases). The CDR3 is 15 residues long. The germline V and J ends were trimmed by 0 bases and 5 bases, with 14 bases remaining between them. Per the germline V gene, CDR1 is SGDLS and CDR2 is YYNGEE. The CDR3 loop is CASSVGGQGRTEAFF. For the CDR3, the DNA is TGTGCCAGCAGCGTAGGGGGGCAGGGCCGGACTGAAGCTTTCTTT.

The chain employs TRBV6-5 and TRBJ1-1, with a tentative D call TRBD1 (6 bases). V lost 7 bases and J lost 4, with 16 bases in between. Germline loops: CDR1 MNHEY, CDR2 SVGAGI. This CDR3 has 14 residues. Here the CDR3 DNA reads TGTGCCAGCATCCCGGGGAGGGGGTTCACTGAAGCTTTCTTT. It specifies CASIPGRGFTEAFF.

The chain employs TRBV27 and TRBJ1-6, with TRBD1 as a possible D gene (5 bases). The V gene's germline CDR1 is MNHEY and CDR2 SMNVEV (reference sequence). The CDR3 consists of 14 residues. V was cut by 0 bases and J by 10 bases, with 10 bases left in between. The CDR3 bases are TGTGCCAGCAGTTTATCCGGGACCGACTCACCCCTCCACTTT. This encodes CASSLSGTDSPLHF.

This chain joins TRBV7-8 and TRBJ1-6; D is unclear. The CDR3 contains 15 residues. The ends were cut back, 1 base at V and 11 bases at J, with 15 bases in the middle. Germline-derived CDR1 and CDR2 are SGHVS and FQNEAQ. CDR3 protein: CASSLVVFSQTPLHF. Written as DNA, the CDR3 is TGTGCCAGCAGCTTAGTGGTCTTCTCCCAAACACCCCTCCACTTT.

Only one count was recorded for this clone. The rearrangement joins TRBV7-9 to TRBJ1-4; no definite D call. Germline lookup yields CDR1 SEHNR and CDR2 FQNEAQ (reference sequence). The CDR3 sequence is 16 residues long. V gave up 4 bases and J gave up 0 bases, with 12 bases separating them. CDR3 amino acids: CASSSRRDATNEKLFF. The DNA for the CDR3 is TGTGCCAGCAGCTCACGAAGAGACGCAACTAATGAAAAACTGTTTTTT.

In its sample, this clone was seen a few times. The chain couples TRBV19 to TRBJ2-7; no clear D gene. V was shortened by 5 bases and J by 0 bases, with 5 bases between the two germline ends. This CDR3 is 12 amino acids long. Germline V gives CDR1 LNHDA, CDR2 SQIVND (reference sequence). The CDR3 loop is CASSPNSYEQYF. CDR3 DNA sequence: TGTGCCAGTAGTCCCAACTCCTACGAGCAGTACTTC.